This section outlines one T cell receptor (beta chain) sequence together with its context. Its matching antigen is unknown. CDR3 length: 13 residues. Germline CDR1 is LGHNT and CDR2 is FRNRAP. V lost 3 bases and J lost 5, with 7 bases in between. This sample stems from a study of CD8 T cells in Susac syndrome. The study, taken as a whole, reports: Only a relatively small number of individuals were included in the TCR sequencing and HLA analysis.

Peripheral blood CD8+ and CD4+ T cells were profiled by TCR beta sequencing. When the RNA was reverse transcribed, random hexamers were used with an input of roughly 0.45 to 1 ug. TCR beta CDR3 was amplified by immunoSEQ covering 54 Vbeta and 13 Jbeta. A single record per CDR3 protein comes from TCRdb applying MiXCR to the immunoSEQ multiplex PCR reads. The table lists about 76,000 distinct CDR3 sequences, more than 85% of them singletons. Sequenced input: CD8+ T cells from PBMCs. The sequence came from a human donor with multiple sclerosis. The chain combines TRBV12-5 with TRBJ2-2; D is unclear. CDR3 sequence: CASGLMMTGELFF. Written as DNA, the CDR3 is TGTGCTAGTGGTTTAATGATGACCGGGGAGCTGTTTTTT.